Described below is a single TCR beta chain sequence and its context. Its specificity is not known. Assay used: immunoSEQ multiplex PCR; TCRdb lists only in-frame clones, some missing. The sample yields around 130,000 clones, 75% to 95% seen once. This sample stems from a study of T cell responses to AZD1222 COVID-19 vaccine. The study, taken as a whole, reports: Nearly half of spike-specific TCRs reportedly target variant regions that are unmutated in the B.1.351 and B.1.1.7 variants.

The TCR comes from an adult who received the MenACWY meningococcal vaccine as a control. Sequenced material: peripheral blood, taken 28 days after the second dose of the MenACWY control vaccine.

DNA of the CDR3: TGTGCCAGCAGCTACAGGGACAATGAAAAACTGTTTTTT. Protein sequence: CASSYRDNEKLFF. V is TRBV6-5 and J is TRBJ1-4; maybe TRBD1 (6 bases). Germline CDR1 MNHEY, CDR2 SVGAGI. The CDR3 has 13 residues. Trimming left V 6 bases short and J 5 bases short, with 10 bases between.